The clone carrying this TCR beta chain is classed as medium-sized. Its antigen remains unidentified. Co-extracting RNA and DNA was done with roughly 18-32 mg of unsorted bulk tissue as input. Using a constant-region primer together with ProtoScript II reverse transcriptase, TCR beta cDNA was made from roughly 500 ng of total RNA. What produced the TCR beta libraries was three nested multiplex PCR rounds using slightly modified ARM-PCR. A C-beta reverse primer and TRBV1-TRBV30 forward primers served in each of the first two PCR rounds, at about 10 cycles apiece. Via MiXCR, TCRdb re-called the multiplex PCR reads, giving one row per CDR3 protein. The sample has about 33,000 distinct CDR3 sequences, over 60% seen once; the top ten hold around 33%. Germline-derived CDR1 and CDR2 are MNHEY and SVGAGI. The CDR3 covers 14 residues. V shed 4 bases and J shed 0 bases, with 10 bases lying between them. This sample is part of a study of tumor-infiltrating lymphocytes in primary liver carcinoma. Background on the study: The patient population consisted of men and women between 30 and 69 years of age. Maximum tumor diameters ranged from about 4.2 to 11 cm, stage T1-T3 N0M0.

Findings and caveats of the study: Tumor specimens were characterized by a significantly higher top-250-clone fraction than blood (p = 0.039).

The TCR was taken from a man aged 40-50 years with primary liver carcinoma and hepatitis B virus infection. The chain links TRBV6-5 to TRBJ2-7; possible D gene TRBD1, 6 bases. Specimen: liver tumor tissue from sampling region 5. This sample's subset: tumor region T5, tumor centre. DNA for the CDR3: TGTGCCAGCAGTTGGACAGCTAGCTCCTACGAGCAGTACTTC. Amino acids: CASSWTASSYEQYF.